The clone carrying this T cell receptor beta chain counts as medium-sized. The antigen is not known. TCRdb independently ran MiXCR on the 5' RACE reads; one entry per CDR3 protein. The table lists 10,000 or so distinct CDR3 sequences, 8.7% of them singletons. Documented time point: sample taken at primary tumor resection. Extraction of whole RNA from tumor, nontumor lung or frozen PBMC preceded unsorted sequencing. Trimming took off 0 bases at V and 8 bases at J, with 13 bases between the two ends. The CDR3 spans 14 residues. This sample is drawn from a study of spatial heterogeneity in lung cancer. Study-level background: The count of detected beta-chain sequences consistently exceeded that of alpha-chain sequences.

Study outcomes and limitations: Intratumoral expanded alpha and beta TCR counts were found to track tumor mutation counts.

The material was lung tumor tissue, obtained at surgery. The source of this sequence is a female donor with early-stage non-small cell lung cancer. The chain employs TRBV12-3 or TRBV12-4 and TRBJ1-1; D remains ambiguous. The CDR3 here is CASSLADPRPEAFF. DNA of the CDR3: TGTGCCAGCAGTTTAGCGGACCCCCGTCCCGAAGCTTTCTTT.